This T cell receptor beta chain emerged from a study of blood T cells in healthy people across ages. Study-wide points: Compared with aged donors, long-lived donors showed fewer expanded clones, suggesting selection. Reliance upon unsorted PBMCs precluded definitive naive versus antigen-experienced comparison. Unknown CMV status may confound age-related changes in expanded clones.

With a J-beta primer mix and a sample-barcoded 5' primer, a second PCR ran roughly 6 to 11 cycles. Carrying 12 random nucleotides, a template-switch adaptor labeled each individual cDNA molecule. One entry per CDR3 protein results from TCRdb running MiXCR on the 5' RACE reads. The profile shows approximately 1.5 million distinct CDR3 sequences, 35% to 45% of them singletons. About this clonotype itself: What it binds is not known.

The CDR3 length is 15 residues. CDR1 is GTSNPN, CDR2 SVGIG, per germline (reference sequence). Losses at the gene ends were 1 base for V and 4 bases for J; bases not matched to a gene: 7. The sequencing sample was made of blood. The chain combines TRBV30 with TRBJ1-2; TRBD1 aligns across 9 bases. The TCR originated in a woman younger than 35 in good health. This chain's CDR3 is CAWSGGQGSLYGYTF. The CDR3 DNA is TGTGCCTGGAGTGGAGGACAGGGGAGCCTCTATGGCTACACCTTC.